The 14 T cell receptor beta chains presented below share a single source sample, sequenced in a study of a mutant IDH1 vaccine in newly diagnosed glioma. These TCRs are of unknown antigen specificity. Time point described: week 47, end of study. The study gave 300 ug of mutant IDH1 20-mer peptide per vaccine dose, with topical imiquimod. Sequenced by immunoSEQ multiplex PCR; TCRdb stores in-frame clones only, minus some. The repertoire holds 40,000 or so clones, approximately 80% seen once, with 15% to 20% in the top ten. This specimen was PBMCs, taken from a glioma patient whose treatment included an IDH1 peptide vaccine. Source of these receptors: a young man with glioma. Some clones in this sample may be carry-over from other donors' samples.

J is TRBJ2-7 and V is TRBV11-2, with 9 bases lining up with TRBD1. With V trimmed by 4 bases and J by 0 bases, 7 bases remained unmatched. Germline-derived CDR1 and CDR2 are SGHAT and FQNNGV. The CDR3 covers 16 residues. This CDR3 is CASSSAGTGPSYEQYF. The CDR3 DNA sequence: TGTGCCAGCAGCTCAGCCGGGACAGGGCCCTCCTACGAGCAGTACTTC. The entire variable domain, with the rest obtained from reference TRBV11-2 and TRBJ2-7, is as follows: EAGVAQSPRYKIIEKRQSVAFWCNPISGHATLYWYQQILGQGPKLLIQFQNNGVVDDSQLPKDRFSAERLKGVDSTLKIQPAKLEDSAVYLCASSSAGTGPSYEQYFGPGTRLTVT.

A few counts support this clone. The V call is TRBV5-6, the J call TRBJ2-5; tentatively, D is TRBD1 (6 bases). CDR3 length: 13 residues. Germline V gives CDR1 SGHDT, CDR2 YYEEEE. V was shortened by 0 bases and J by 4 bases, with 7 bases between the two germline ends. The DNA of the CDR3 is TGTGCCAGCAGCTTGGCCAGGGGAGAGACCCAGTACTTC. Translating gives CASSLARGETQYF.

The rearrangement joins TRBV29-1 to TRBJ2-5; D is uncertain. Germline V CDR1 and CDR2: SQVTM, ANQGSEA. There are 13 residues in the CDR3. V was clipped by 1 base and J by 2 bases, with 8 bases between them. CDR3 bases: TGCAGCGTTGAAGGACTGCTTCAAGAGACCCAGTACTTC. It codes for CSVEGLLQETQYF.

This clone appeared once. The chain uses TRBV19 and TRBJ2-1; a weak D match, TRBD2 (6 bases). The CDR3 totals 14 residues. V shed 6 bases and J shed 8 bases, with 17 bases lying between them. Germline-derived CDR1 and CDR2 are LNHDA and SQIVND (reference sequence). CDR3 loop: CASSRGGWADEQFF. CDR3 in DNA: TGTGCCAGTAGCCGTGGGGGGTGGGCGGATGAGCAGTTCTTC.

The CDR3 bases are TGTGCCTGGAGAGCGGGGGGCTCGTCGTCCCAGTACTTC. Amino acids: CAWRAGGSSSQYF. The V gene is TRBV30, the J gene TRBJ2-5; 9 bases map to TRBD2. V trimming: 3 bases; J trimming: 9 bases; junction bases outside the gene matches: 8. CDR1 is GTSNPN, CDR2 SVGIG, per germline (reference sequence). The CDR3 sequence is 13 residues long.

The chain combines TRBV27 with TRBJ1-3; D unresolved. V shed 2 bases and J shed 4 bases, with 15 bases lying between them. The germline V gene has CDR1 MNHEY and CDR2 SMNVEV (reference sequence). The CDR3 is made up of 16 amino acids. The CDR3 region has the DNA TGTGCCAGCAGTTTACGACGCCCGCTCCTCGGAAACACCATATATTTT. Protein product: CASSLRRPLLGNTIYF.

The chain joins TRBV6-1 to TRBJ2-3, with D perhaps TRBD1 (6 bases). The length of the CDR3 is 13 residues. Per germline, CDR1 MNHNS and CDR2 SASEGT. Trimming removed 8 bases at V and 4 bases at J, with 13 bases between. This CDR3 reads CASATGSPDTQYF. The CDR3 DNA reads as TGTGCCAGCGCCACAGGGAGTCCAGATACGCAGTATTTT.

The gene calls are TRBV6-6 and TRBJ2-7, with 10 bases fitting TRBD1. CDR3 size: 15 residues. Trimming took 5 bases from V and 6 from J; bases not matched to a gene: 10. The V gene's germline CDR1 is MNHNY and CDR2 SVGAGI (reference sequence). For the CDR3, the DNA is TGTGCCAGCAGTCCGATTGGGACAGGGGTTGGCGAGCAGTACTTC. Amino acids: CASSPIGTGVGEQYF.

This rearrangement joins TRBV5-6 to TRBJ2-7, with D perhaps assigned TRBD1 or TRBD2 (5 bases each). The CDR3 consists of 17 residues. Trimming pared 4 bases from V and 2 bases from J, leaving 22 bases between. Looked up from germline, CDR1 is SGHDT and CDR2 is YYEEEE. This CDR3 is CASSGDRLSTAAYEQYF. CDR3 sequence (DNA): TGTGCCAGCAGCGGGGACCGTCTCTCAACCGCGGCCTACGAGCAGTACTTC.

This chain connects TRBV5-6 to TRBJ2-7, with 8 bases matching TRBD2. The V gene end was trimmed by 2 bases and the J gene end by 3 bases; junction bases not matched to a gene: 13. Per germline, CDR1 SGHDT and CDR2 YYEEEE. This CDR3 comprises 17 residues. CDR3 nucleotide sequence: TGTGCCAGCAGCTTCCGTGGGGTAGCGGGAATGGGCTACGAGCAGTACTTC. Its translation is CASSFRGVAGMGYEQYF.

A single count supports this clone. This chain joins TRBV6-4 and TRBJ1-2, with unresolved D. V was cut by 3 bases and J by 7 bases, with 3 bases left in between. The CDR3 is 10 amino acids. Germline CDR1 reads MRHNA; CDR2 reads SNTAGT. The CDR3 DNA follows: TGTGCCAGCAGTGAAGGTGGCTACACCTTC. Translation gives CASSEGGYTF.

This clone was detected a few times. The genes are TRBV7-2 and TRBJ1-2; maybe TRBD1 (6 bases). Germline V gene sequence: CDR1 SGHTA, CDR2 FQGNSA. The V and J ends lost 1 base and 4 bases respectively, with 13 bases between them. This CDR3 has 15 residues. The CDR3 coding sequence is TGTGCCAGCAGCTTAGTCGCAGGGGTGGGCTATGGCTACACCTTC. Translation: CASSLVAGVGYGYTF.

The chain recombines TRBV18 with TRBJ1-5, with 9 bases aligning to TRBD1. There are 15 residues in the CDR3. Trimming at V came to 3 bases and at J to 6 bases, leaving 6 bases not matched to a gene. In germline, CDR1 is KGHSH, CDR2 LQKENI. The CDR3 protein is CASSPGQGRSQPQHF. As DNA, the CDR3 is TGTGCCAGCTCACCGGGACAGGGTAGGAGTCAGCCCCAGCATTTT. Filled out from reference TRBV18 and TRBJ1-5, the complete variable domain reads NAGVMQNPRHLVRRRGQEARLRCSPMKGHSHVYWYRQLPEEGLKFMVYLQKENIIDESGMPKERFSAEFPKEGPSILRIQQVVRGDSAAYFCASSPGQGRSQPQHFGDGTRLSIL.

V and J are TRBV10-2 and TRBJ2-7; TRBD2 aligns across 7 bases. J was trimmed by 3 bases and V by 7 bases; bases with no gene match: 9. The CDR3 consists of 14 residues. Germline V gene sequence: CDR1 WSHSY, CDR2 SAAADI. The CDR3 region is CASTLDPGGYEQYF. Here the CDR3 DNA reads TGCGCCAGCACCTTAGACCCGGGGGGCTACGAGCAGTACTTC.